The present TCR beta chain was sequenced within a study of spatial heterogeneity in lung cancer (dated by TCRdb to the late 2010s). Study-wide context: More beta-chain than alpha-chain transcripts were consistently detected, likely reflecting higher beta-chain transcript abundance. In tumor regions, TCR transcript counts showed a strong correlation with a T cell transcriptional module score from matched bulk RNA-seq. In the raw uncorrected reads, each unique combination of TCR and UMI appeared on average more than ten times. In non-small cell lung cancer, the study made a quantitative comparison of TCR alpha and beta repertoires among multiple tumor regions, matched nontumor lung and blood. Nonsynonymous mutation counts, determined by whole-exome sequencing of tumor tissue, were related to features of the TCR repertoire. Both alpha and beta chains were TCR-sequenced in samples taken at surgery, namely 220 tumor regions, fewer than 85 matched nontumor lung samples and a few dozen PBMC samples.

Points the paper makes about the study in general: Confirming at a functional level the hypothesis that regional TCRs recognize regional mutations was considered to require additional single-cell paired TCR alpha and beta sequencing. Counts of ubiquitous and regional expanded TCRs correlated with counts of ubiquitous and regional nonsynonymous mutations, respectively. TCR-seq coverage of tumor T cells was estimated to be only approximately 7.3% for alpha chains and more than 11% for beta chains. The tumor nonsynonymous mutation count correlated with the number of expanded intratumoral alpha and beta TCRs.

This clonotype was seen ten or more times. Its specific antigen is unknown. Base qualities are not at hand, and no much larger clone is one base apart. The library was built by means of 5' RACE. TCRdb shows the sequencer as NextSeq 500. The TCR library protocol attached a unique molecular identifier to each TCR cDNA molecule to allow correction of PCR and sequencing errors. In the original analysis: TCR identification, UMI-based error correction and CDR3 extraction were all carried out with Decombinator tools. TCRs above a frequency of 2 per 1,000, corresponding to the top 1% of the tumor frequency distribution, were defined as expanded. Expanded tumor TCRs were classed as regional if statistically deemed absent (corrected P<0.05) from at least one tumor region, otherwise ubiquitous. Renyi diversity was computed with the R vegan package after each repertoire had been subsampled 100 times to 5,000 TCRs. CDR3 similarity networks were constructed using string-kernel similarity of amino acid triplets, with links drawn between CDR3s whose pairwise similarity was above 0.82. The public sequencing data were trimmed at Q25 with fastp and processed into clonotypes with MiXCR by TCRdb, which kept only in-frame beta chains. Entries are consolidated by CDR3 protein sequence, retaining the most common genes and DNA. These V and J calls rely on TCRdb rather than the paper's analysis. For this sample there are about 11,000 distinct CDR3 sequences; 5.1% appear just once. The ten largest make up 9.5% to 15% of the sample.

CDR1 SNHLY and CDR2 FYNNEI were looked up in the germline V gene. The CDR3 measures 13 amino acids from cysteine to phenylalanine. Only the CDR3 part of the read is kept: 39 bases, read in frame from the first base. Germline trimming: 6 bases from V, 4 bases from J; junction bases outside gene matches: 6. Interpreted using the paper, the time point label stands for: sample taken at primary tumor resection. The donors were some 70 patients from the lung TRACERx cohort who had early-stage, untreated non-small cell lung cancer. Without any cell sorting, TCR sequencing was performed on whole RNA extracted either from tumor and nontumor lung tissue or from cryopreserved PBMC samples. Only patients with enough RNA available from two or more tumor regions were chosen for TCR sequencing. A lung pathologist reviewed the tumor and adjacent nontumor lung specimens before the specimens were selected.

The sample here was lung tumor tissue, taken at surgery. This TCR was recovered from a male donor with early-stage non-small cell lung cancer. The rearrangement joined TRBV2 to TRBJ2-7; TRBD2 fits 7 bases in the junction. The CDR3 protein is CASRQSSGYEQYF. The nucleotide sequence is TGTGCCAGCAGGCAGTCTAGCGGATACGAGCAGTACTTC.